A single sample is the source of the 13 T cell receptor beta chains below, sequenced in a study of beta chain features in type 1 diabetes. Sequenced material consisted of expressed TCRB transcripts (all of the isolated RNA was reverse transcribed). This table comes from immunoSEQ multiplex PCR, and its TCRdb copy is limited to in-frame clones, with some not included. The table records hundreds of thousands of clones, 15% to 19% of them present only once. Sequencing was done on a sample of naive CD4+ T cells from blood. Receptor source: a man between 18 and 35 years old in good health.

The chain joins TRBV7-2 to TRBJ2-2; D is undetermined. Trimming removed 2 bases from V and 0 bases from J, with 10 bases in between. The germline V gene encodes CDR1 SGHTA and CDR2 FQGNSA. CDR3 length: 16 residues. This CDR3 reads CASSLNSWTNTGELFF. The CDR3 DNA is TGTGCCAGCAGCTTAAACTCCTGGACGAACACCGGGGAGCTGTTTTTT.

CDR3: CASTSSSNYEQYF. Here the CDR3 DNA reads TGTGCCAGCACCTCCAGCAGTAACTACGAGCAGTACTTC. The chain carries TRBV7-2 and TRBJ2-7; D ambiguous. V lost 7 bases and J 3 bases, leaving 13 bases between the germline ends. CDR1 SGHTA and CDR2 FQGNSA come from the germline V gene. The CDR3 contains 13 residues. The full variable domain, in which reference TRBV7-2 and TRBJ2-7 provide the parts outside the CDR3, is GAGVSQSPSNKVTEKGKDVELRCDPISGHTALYWYRQSLGQGLEFLIYFQGNSAPDKSGLPSDRFSAERTGGSVSTLTIQRTQQEDSAVYLCASTSSSNYEQYFGPGTRLTVT.

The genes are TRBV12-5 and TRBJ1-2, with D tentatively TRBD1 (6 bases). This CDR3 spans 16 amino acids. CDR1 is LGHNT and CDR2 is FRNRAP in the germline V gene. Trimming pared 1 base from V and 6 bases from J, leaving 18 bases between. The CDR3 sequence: CASGLALYGTLNGYTF. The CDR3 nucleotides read TGTGCTAGTGGTTTGGCCCTTTACGGGACACTAAATGGCTACACCTTC.

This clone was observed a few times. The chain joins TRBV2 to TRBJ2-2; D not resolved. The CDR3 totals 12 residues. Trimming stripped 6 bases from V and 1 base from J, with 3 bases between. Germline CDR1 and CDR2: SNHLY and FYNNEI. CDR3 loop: CASRLNTGELFF. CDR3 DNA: TGTGCCAGCAGACTGAACACCGGGGAGCTGTTTTTT.

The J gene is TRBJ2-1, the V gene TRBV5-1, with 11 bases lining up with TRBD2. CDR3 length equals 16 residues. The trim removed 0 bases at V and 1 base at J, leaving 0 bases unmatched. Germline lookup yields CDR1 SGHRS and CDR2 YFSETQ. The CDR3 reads CASSLGLAGSYNEQFF. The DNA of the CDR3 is TGCGCCAGCAGCTTGGGACTAGCGGGATCCTACAATGAGCAGTTCTTC.

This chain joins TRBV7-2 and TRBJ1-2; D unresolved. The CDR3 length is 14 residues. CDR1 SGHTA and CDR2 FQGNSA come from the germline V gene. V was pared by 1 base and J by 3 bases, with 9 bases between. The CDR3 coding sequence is TGTGCCAGCAGCTTAGTCCGTGGCGACTATGGCTACACCTTC. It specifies CASSLVRGDYGYTF. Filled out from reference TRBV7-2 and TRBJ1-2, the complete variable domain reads GAGVSQSPSNKVTEKGKDVELRCDPISGHTALYWYRQSLGQGLEFLIYFQGNSAPDKSGLPSDRFSAERTGGSVSTLTIQRTQQEDSAVYLCASSLVRGDYGYTFGSGTRLTVV.

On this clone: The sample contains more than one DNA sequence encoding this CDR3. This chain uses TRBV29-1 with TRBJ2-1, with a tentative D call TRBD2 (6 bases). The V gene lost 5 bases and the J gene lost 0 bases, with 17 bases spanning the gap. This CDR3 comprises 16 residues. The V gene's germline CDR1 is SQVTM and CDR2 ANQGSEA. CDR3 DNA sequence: TGCAGCGTTAAGAACGGGGGTCTCAGCTCCTACAATGAGCAGTTCTTC. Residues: CSVKNGGLSSYNEQFF.

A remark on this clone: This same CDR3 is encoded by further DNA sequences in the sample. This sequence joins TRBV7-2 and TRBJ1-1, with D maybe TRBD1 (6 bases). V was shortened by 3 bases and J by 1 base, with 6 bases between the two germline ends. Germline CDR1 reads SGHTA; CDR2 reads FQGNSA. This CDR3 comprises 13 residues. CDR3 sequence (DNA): TGTGCCAGCAGCTTCAGGGGGAACACTGAAGCTTTCTTT. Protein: CASSFRGNTEAFF.

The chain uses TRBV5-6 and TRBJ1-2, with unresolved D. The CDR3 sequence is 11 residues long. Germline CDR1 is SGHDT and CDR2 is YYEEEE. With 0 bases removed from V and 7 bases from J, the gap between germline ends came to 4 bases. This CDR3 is CASSLGGGYTF. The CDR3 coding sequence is TGTGCCAGCAGCTTGGGGGGTGGCTACACCTTC.

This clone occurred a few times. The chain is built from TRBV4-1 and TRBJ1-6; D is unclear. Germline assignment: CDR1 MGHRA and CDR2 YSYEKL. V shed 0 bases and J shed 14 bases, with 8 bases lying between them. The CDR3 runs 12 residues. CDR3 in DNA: TGCGCCAGCAGCCAAGATGGGATGACCCTCCACTTT. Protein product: CASSQDGMTLHF.

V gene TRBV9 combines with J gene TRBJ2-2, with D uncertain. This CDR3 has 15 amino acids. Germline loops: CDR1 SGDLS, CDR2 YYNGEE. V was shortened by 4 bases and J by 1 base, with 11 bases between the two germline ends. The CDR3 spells CASSLVTQNTGELFF. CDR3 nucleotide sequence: TGTGCCAGCAGCCTGGTGACTCAGAACACCGGGGAGCTGTTTTTT. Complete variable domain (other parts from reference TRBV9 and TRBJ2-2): DSGVTQTPKHLITATGQRVTLRCSPRSGDLSVYWYQQSLDQGLQFLIQYYNGEERAKGNILERFSAQQFPDLHSELNLSSLELGDSALYFCASSLVTQNTGELFFGEGSRLTVL.

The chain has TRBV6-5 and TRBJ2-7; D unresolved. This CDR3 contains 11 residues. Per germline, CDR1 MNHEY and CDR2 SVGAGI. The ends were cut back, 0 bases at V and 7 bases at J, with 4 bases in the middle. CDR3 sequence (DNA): TGTGCCAGCAGTTACTCGTTAGAGCAGTACTTC. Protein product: CASSYSLEQYF.

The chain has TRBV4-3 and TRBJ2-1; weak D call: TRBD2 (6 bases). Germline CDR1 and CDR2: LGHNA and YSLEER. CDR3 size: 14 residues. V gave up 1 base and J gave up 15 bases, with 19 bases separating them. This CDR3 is CASSQAIPPGLVFF. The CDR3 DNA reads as TGCGCCAGCAGCCAAGCCATACCTCCGGGACTCGTGTTCTTC.